This T cell receptor (beta chain) was observed in a study of cytomegalovirus exposure and HLA in healthy donors. Study details: Early on, a data release was issued that held 80 million to 90 million unique TCRs from HLA-typed donors. Ancestry clustering placed 81% of roughly 400 genotyped donors in the Caucasian-associated cluster.

Study-level points and caveats: Reportedly, a later analysis found an Asian-associated ancestry cluster had fewer N-insertions than the roughly 700-donor mean. 87-base-pair reads could not separate some V segments, including TRBV6-2 and TRBV6-3.

CDR3 length: 14 residues. Germline CDR1 is MGHRA and CDR2 is YSYEKL. V trimming: 4 bases; J trimming: 2 bases; junction bases outside the gene matches: 1. Concerning this clone itself: The antigen is unknown.

In the PCR, 60 Vbeta and 13 Jbeta primers were used. Only in-frame clones appear in the TCRdb table, and some are missing; sequencing was by immunoSEQ multiplex PCR. Among 200,000 to 250,000 clones listed, 70% to 85% were seen once. The J gene is TRBJ2-7, the V gene TRBV4-1; TRBD2 agrees at 11 bases. Sequenced material: PBMCs. The origin of this receptor is a woman aged 40 to 50 in good health and CMV-seronegative. Here the CDR3 reads CASSPSGGTYEQYF. The CDR3 DNA is TGCGCCAGCAGCCCTAGCGGGGGGACCTACGAGCAGTACTTC.